This T cell receptor beta chain was retrieved from a study of cytomegalovirus exposure and HLA in healthy donors. Study-wide background: Researchers previously reported finding 90 million to 130 million unique TCR beta sequences from roughly 200 million T cells. Broader study findings: The authors later found most CMV-associated TCR beta chains appeared HLA-restricted. A previous analysis found most TCR beta V segments productive roughly 87% or roughly 30% of the time. Later analysis placed DRB1 highest and HLA-C lowest in TCR association rates, which differed by HLA locus.

This CDR3 has 13 amino acids. The germline V gene has CDR1 PRHDT and CDR2 FYEKMQ (reference sequence). Between the trimmed V and J ends, which lost 5 bases and 6 bases, there was a span of 10 bases. As concerns this clone: What it binds is not known.

The PCR made use of 60 Vbeta and 13 Jbeta primers. Only in-frame clones appear in the TCRdb table, and some are missing; sequencing was by immunoSEQ multiplex PCR. The sample records around 280,000 clones, roughly 89% being singletons. The TCR comes from a young woman in good health and CMV-seronegative. The rearrangement links TRBV13 to TRBJ2-2; possible D gene TRBD1, 6 bases. The material sequenced was PBMCs. For the CDR3, the DNA is TGTGCCAGCAGCCCGGACAGACCCGGGGAGCTGTTTTTT. It specifies CASSPDRPGELFF.